Listed here are 22 T cell receptor beta chains from one sample, sequenced in a study of CD8+ T cells in alopecia areata. As the sequencing template, cDNA was produced by extracting RNA and reverse transcribing it. Data came from immunoSEQ multiplex PCR; TCRdb stores just in-frame clones and leaves some out. The table includes roughly 250,000 clones, approximately 61% detected once. Specimen: CD4+ T cells sorted from blood, collected at week 0. Receptors were obtained from a human donor with alopecia areata.

This rearrangement joins TRBV5-1 to TRBJ1-6, with TRBD1 identical over 7 bases. Germline CDR1 reads SGHRS; CDR2 reads YFSETQ. This CDR3 contains 15 residues. Trimming cost V 0 bases and J 5 bases; bases outside gene matches: 2. The chain's CDR3 is CASSLEGQHNSPLHF. The CDR3 nucleotides read TGCGCCAGCAGCTTGGAGGGACAGCATAATTCACCCCTCCACTTT.

The V and J genes are TRBV6-1 and TRBJ1-6, with a possible D match to TRBD1 (5 bases). V was trimmed by 0 bases and J by 0 bases, leaving 9 bases between them. The germline V gene encodes CDR1 MNHNS and CDR2 SASEGT. This CDR3 spans 17 amino acids. DNA of the CDR3: TGTGCCAGCAGTGAAGCGGGGGGGAGCTCCTATAATTCACCCCTCCACTTT. Translation: CASSEAGGSSYNSPLHF.

The chain joins TRBV29-1 to TRBJ1-2, with D possibly being TRBD1 (5 bases). Germline V gene sequence: CDR1 SQVTM, CDR2 ANQGSEA. V was cut by 7 bases and J by 6 bases, with 18 bases left in between. This CDR3 contains 13 residues. The CDR3 here is CSASRRGQDGYTF. As DNA, the CDR3 is TGCAGCGCCTCCAGGAGGGGCCAGGATGGCTACACCTTC.

A few counts support this clone. Other nucleotide sequences in the sample specify the same CDR3. The chain recombines TRBV29-1 with TRBJ2-7, with TRBD1 identical over 7 bases. The germline V gene has CDR1 SQVTM and CDR2 ANQGSEA. The CDR3 length is 11 residues. V was pared by 7 bases and J by 2 bases, with 2 bases of the junction left unmatched. The CDR3 DNA follows: TGCAGCGCCGGGACAGCCTACGAGCAGTACTTC. This codes for CSAGTAYEQYF.

The rearrangement joins TRBV29-1 to TRBJ2-1; no reliable D call. Germline loops: CDR1 SQVTM, CDR2 ANQGSEA. The V end lost 3 bases, the J end lost 3 bases, and 18 bases lay between the germline ends. The CDR3 runs to 16 residues. The CDR3 loop is CSVDVVGGRIYNEQFF. CDR3 coding DNA: TGCAGCGTTGATGTAGTTGGTGGGCGGATCTACAATGAGCAGTTCTTC.

The chain uses TRBV4-2 and TRBJ1-6, with no clear D. The CDR3 has 14 amino acids. With 1 base removed from V and 7 bases from J, the gap between germline ends came to 8 bases. The germline CDR1 and CDR2 sequences are LGHNA and YNFKEQ. CDR3 sequence: CASSQVSPNSPLHF. CDR3 DNA: TGTGCCAGCAGCCAAGTATCCCCAAATTCACCCCTCCACTTT.

The rearrangement links TRBV7-8 to TRBJ1-5; D not resolved. Trimming removed 5 bases from V and 3 bases from J, with 11 bases in between. The CDR3 is 14 amino acids. CDR1 is SGHVS, CDR2 FQNEAQ, per germline. The CDR3 is CASSPRGLNQPQHF. The CDR3 DNA reads as TGTGCCAGCAGCCCGCGCGGCCTCAATCAGCCCCAGCATTTT.

The chain employs TRBV29-1 and TRBJ1-1, with D hard to call. The CDR3 extends over 13 amino acids. V shed 6 bases and J shed 3 bases, with 14 bases lying between them. The germline V gene has CDR1 SQVTM and CDR2 ANQGSEA. The CDR3 nucleotides read TGCAGCGTAGGTAATTCGATCGACACTGAAGCTTTCTTT. This translates into CSVGNSIDTEAFF.

The chain recombines TRBV20-1 with TRBJ2-3; D gene uncertain. CDR1 and CDR2 from the germline V gene are DFQATT and SNEGSKA (reference sequence). V lost 5 bases to trimming and J lost 5 bases, with 8 bases between them. The length of the CDR3 is 11 residues. CDR3 coding DNA: TGCAGTGCTGAACATCGAGATACGCAGTATTTT. Its translation: CSAEHRDTQYF.

V is TRBV9 and J is TRBJ1-6, with 8 bases fitting TRBD1. Germline V CDR1 and CDR2: SGDLS, YYNGEE. This CDR3 has 14 amino acids. V lost 3 bases and J lost 9; bases outside the gene matches: 5. The CDR3 here is CASSAQDRASPLHF. As DNA, the CDR3 is TGTGCCAGCAGCGCACAGGACAGGGCTTCACCCCTCCACTTT.

The chain uses TRBV4-1 and TRBJ1-1; 7 bases align to TRBD1. Germline loops: CDR1 MGHRA, CDR2 YSYEKL. The trim removed 3 bases at V and 6 bases at J, leaving 7 bases unmatched. The CDR3 sequence is 14 residues long. This CDR3 reads CASSQTATGSEAFF. As DNA, the CDR3 is TGCGCCAGCAGCCAGACCGCGACAGGGTCTGAAGCTTTCTTT.

The chain joins TRBV27 to TRBJ1-2; unclear D gene. CDR3 length: 11 residues. Germline-derived CDR1 and CDR2 are MNHEY and SMNVEV (reference sequence). The V end lost 6 bases, the J end lost 7 bases, and 9 bases lay between the germline ends. In DNA form, the CDR3 reads TGTGCCAGCAGGCGGGAGGGTGGCTACACCTTC. Translation: CASRREGGYTF.

Notes on this clone: At one of its ends the junction is not consistent with the germline gene, which may arise from a read error. The J gene is TRBJ2-6, the V gene TRBV7-7, with D possibly TRBD1 on 6 matching bases. The germline CDR1 and CDR2 sequences are SSHAT and FNYEAQ (reference sequence). This CDR3 has 15 amino acids. DNA for the CDR3: TGTGCTAGCAGCCAAGGGGGCTCTGGGGCCAACGTCCTGACTTTC. Translating gives CASSQGGSGANVLTF. The variable domain in full, with the rest retrieved from reference TRBV7-7 and TRBJ2-6, is GAGVSQSPRYKVTKRGQDVTLRCDPISSHATLYWYQQALGQGPEFLTYFNYEAQPDKSGLPSDRFSAERPEGSISTLTIQRTEQRDSAMYRCASSQGGSGANVLTFGAGSRLTVL.

This clone has a single count. The chain links TRBV6-6 to TRBJ2-2, with 14 bases matching TRBD2. The CDR3 totals 15 residues. The V gene end was trimmed by 7 bases and the J gene end by 7 bases; junction bases not matched to a gene: 5. Per germline, CDR1 MNHNY and CDR2 SVGAGI (reference sequence). The DNA for the CDR3 is TGTGCCAGCAATCGACTAGCGGGGGGGAACGGGGAGCTGTTTTTT. Encoded protein: CASNRLAGGNGELFF.

The genes are TRBV29-1 and TRBJ1-2; 9 bases line up with TRBD1. The junction had 11 bases not matched to a gene; V was cut back by 8 bases and J by 4 bases. This CDR3 region has 14 residues. CDR1 SQVTM and CDR2 ANQGSEA come from the germline V gene. Written as DNA, the CDR3 is TGCAGCTCGGCCGGGACAGGGCTTAGCTATGGCTACACCTTC. Translation gives CSSAGTGLSYGYTF.

The V and J genes are TRBV18 and TRBJ1-2; tentative D call: TRBD1 (5 bases). This CDR3 has 13 residues. The ends were cut back, 5 bases at V and 2 bases at J, with 9 bases in the middle. From germline, CDR1 is KGHSH and CDR2 LQKENI. The chain's CDR3 is CASSSDKNYGYTF. CDR3 nucleotides: TGTGCCAGCTCATCGGACAAGAACTATGGCTACACCTTC.

The rearrangement links TRBV29-1 to TRBJ1-1, with a tentative D call TRBD1 (5 bases). The germline V and J ends were trimmed by 1 base and 3 bases, with 18 bases remaining between them. CDR3 length: 16 amino acids. CDR1 and CDR2 from the germline V gene are SQVTM and ANQGSEA. This CDR3 is CSVEVIRDGWDTEAFF. The CDR3 DNA reads as TGCAGCGTTGAAGTGATAAGGGACGGGTGGGACACTGAAGCTTTCTTT.

The chain employs TRBV15 and TRBJ1-1; D unclear. Per the germline V gene, CDR1 is LNHNV and CDR2 is YYDKDF (reference sequence). V lost 2 bases to trimming and J lost 4 bases, with 5 bases between them. The CDR3 spans 12 residues. The CDR3 nucleotides read TGTGCCACCAGCAGACCTACCACTGAAGCTTTCTTT. This encodes CATSRPTTEAFF.

The CDR3 spells CSVDLGITRNEQFF. The CDR3 nucleotides are TGCAGCGTTGATTTAGGGATTACACGCAATGAGCAGTTCTTC. V and J are TRBV29-1 and TRBJ2-1; no clear D gene. Trimming took 3 bases from V and 6 from J, leaving 15 bases between them. CDR3 size: 14 residues. The V gene's germline CDR1 is SQVTM and CDR2 ANQGSEA.

This clone was observed a handful of times. The rearrangement uses TRBV30 and TRBJ2-3; 14 bases fit TRBD2. In germline, CDR1 is GTSNPN, CDR2 SVGIG (reference sequence). The CDR3 has 16 amino acids. The trim removed 3 bases at V and 6 bases at J, leaving 8 bases unmatched. In DNA form, the CDR3 reads TGTGCCTGGAGCTCGGGGACTAGCGGGGGTGGGGATACGCAGTATTTT. Translating it yields CAWSSGTSGGGDTQYF.

The chain uses TRBV29-1 and TRBJ1-2, with 10 nucleotides matching TRBD1. Looked up from germline, CDR1 is SQVTM and CDR2 is ANQGSEA. The J segment lost 7 bases and the V segment lost 6 bases, leaving 8 bases of the junction unmatched. There are 13 residues in the CDR3. The CDR3 DNA reads as TGCAGCGTGACTGGGACAGGGGTTTTTGGCTACACCTTC. This encodes CSVTGTGVFGYTF.

This clone was counted once. The rearrangement links TRBV5-1 to TRBJ1-1; 8 bases are shared with TRBD1. The CDR3 is made up of 14 amino acids. Germline values: CDR1 SGHRS, CDR2 YFSETQ. The trim removed 3 bases at V and 5 bases at J, leaving 6 bases unmatched. DNA for the CDR3: TGCGCCAGCAGCTGGGGGGACAGGAGAACTGAAGCTTTCTTT. It codes for CASSWGDRRTEAFF.